The source of this T cell receptor beta chain is a study of radiotherapy plus CTLA-4 blockade in lung cancer. Assay used: immunoSEQ multiplex PCR; TCRdb lists only in-frame clones, some missing. Among some 62,000 clones listed, roughly 80% were seen once. This CDR3 region has 16 residues. This clone was recorded only once. Distinct nucleotide sequences in the sample also encode this CDR3. The sample consisted of peripheral blood, taken from a patient treated with radiotherapy plus ipilimumab. This TCR was sampled from a human donor with non-small cell lung cancer who had a complete response to radiotherapy plus ipilimumab. The chain joins TRBV12-1 to TRBJ2-7; the table's D call TRBD2 went unverified against the DNA. TRBV12-1 has pseudogene status. The CDR3 is CASSPLRDSSTYEQYV. The CDR3 DNA reads TGTGCCAGCAGTCCCCTCCGGGACTCCTCCACCTACGAGCAGTATGTC.